These 30 T cell receptor beta chains were all obtained from the same sample, sequenced in a study of memory CD4+ T cells and cytomegalovirus serostatus. The sort gate was single viable CD3+CD4+CD8-CD45RO+ cells for memory CD4+ T cells. The assay was immunoSEQ multiplex PCR, and TCRdb's table has in-frame clones only and misses some. The sample includes roughly 50,000 clones, 82% of them seen just once. Source material: memory CD4+ T cells from blood. The receptors come from an adult in good health and CMV-seronegative. Some clones in this sample may be carry-over from other donors' samples.

The chain couples TRBV7-9 to TRBJ2-7; TRBD2 matches at 12 bases. CDR3 length equals 16 residues. With V trimmed by 4 bases and J by 1 base, 5 bases remained unmatched. Germline-derived CDR1 and CDR2 are SEHNR and FQNEAQ (reference sequence). The CDR3: CASSSRGTSGSYEQYF. The CDR3, as DNA: TGTGCCAGCAGCTCACGAGGGACTAGCGGGTCCTACGAGCAGTACTTC.

V gene TRBV28 combines with J gene TRBJ2-4; 7 positions agree with TRBD1. This CDR3 comprises 17 residues. With V trimmed by 3 bases and J by 2 bases, 10 bases remained unmatched. Germline CDR1 is MDHEN and CDR2 is SYDVKM. For the CDR3, the DNA is TGTGCCAGCAGTTTTTGGAATACAGGGGCCACCAAAAACATTCAGTACTTC. This gives the protein CASSFWNTGATKNIQYF.

The J gene is TRBJ2-2, the V gene TRBV7-3; 8 bases agree with TRBD2. Germline CDR1 reads SGHTA; CDR2 reads FQGTGA. The junction had 3 bases not matched to a gene; V was cut back by 8 bases and J by 1 base. This CDR3 is 14 amino acids long. CDR3 region: CASRAGVNTGELFF. DNA for the CDR3: TGTGCCAGCCGAGCGGGAGTGAACACCGGGGAGCTGTTTTTT.

This chain joins TRBV6-4 and TRBJ2-2; maybe TRBD2 (6 bases). V lost 7 bases, J lost 7 bases, and 16 bases lay in between. The V gene's germline CDR1 is MRHNA and CDR2 SNTAGT. The CDR3 has 14 amino acids. CDR3 sequence reads: CASKFSGEVGELFF. In DNA form, the CDR3 reads TGTGCCAGCAAATTTAGCGGAGAGGTCGGGGAGCTGTTTTTT.

Points on this clone: Other DNA sequences in the same sample also yield this CDR3. V and J are TRBV19 and TRBJ1-1; perhaps TRBD1 as D (6 bases). This CDR3 comprises 14 residues. CDR1 and CDR2 from the germline V gene are LNHDA and SQIVND (reference sequence). The ends were cut back, 1 base at V and 0 bases at J, with 6 bases in the middle. The CDR3 loop reads CASSIGTVNTEAFF. The DNA for the CDR3 is TGTGCCAGTAGTATAGGGACAGTGAACACTGAAGCTTTCTTT. The entire variable domain, with the rest obtained from reference TRBV19 and TRBJ1-1, is as follows: DGGITQSPKYLFRKEGQNVTLSCEQNLNHDAMYWYRQDPGQGLRLIYYSQIVNDFQKGDIAEGYSVSREKKESFPLTVTSAQKNPTAFYLCASSIGTVNTEAFFGQGTRLTVV.

Notes on this clone: One end of the junction varies from germline; a read error may be responsible. The genes are TRBV7-6 and TRBJ2-1; 13 positions match TRBD2. Looked up from germline, CDR1 is SGHVS and CDR2 is FNYEAQ. The CDR3 totals 20 residues. CDR3 sequence: CASSVAWTSGSMSRYNEQFF. The DNA for the CDR3 is TGTGCCAGCAGCGTAGCGTGGACTAGCGGGAGTATGTCGAGATACAATGAGCAGTTCTTC.

V usage is TRBV12-5 and J usage is TRBJ2-1; TRBD2 matches 15 bases. With 4 bases clipped from V and 8 bases from J, the junction kept 3 bases outside the gene matches. Per the germline V gene, CDR1 is LGHNT and CDR2 is FRNRAP. There are 15 residues in the CDR3. The CDR3 coding sequence is TGTGCTAGTGGTTCGGGACTAGCGGGAGGCGATGAGCAGTTCTTC. This gives the protein CASGSGLAGGDEQFF.

With regard to this clone: This CDR3 is also generated by other DNA sequences in the sample. The chain is built from TRBV5-1 and TRBJ2-1; TRBD1 matches 9 bases. Germline V gene sequence: CDR1 SGHRS, CDR2 YFSETQ. The CDR3 extends over 15 amino acids. The J segment lost 5 bases and the V segment lost 0 bases, leaving 3 bases of the junction unmatched. CDR3: CASSLGDRDHNEQFF. The CDR3 nucleotides are TGCGCCAGCAGCTTGGGGGACAGGGACCACAATGAGCAGTTCTTC. The full variable domain, completed using reference TRBV5-1 and TRBJ2-1, is KAGVTQTPRYLIKTRGQQVTLSCSPISGHRSVSWYQQTPGQGLQFLFEYFSETQRNKGNFPGRFSGRQFSNSRSEMNVSTLELGDSALYLCASSLGDRDHNEQFFGPGTRLTVL.

This rearrangement joins TRBV7-2 to TRBJ2-2; D gene uncertain. V was trimmed by 4 bases and J by 2 bases, leaving 5 bases between them. The CDR3 covers 13 residues. The germline CDR1 and CDR2 sequences are SGHTA and FQGNSA. The CDR3 nucleotides are TGTGCCAGCAGCTCGTACAACACCGGGGAGCTGTTTTTT. As protein: CASSSYNTGELFF.

The chain joins TRBV4-1 to TRBJ1-3; no clear D. Germline values: CDR1 MGHRA, CDR2 YSYEKL. The length of the CDR3 is 15 residues. Deletions cut 5 bases from V and 0 bases from J, with 11 bases between. The CDR3 loop is CASSDTLSSGNTIYF. The CDR3 bases are TGCGCCAGCAGCGATACACTCAGCTCTGGAAACACCATATATTTT.

For the CDR3, the DNA is TGTCTGCTGAGCTCCTACAATGAGCAGTTCTTC. This codes for CLLSSYNEQFF. This chain connects TRBV30 to TRBJ2-1; unclear D gene. The CDR3 is 11 residues long. The germline V gene has CDR1 GTSNPN and CDR2 SVGIG (reference sequence).

V usage is TRBV4-3 and J usage is TRBJ2-7; D unclear. Germline CDR1 and CDR2: LGHNA and YSLEER. V dropped 1 base and J dropped 3 bases, with 7 bases sitting between them. This CDR3 comprises 13 residues. As DNA, the CDR3 is TGCGCCAGCAGCCAAGCGTTGGGCTACGAGCAGTACTTC. Amino acid sequence: CASSQALGYEQYF.

This chain joins TRBV6-1 and TRBJ1-4; 7 nucleotides match TRBD1. In germline, CDR1 is MNHNS, CDR2 SASEGT. This CDR3 is 15 amino acids long. V lost 5 bases and J lost 6; bases outside the gene matches: 9. The CDR3 region is CASSRIRDRDEKLFF. For the CDR3, the DNA is TGTGCCAGCAGTCGGATACGGGACAGAGATGAAAAACTGTTTTTT.

A few counts support this clone. CDR3 nucleotides: TGTGCCAGCAGATTGGGCCTAGCAAATGAGCAGTTCTTC. This sequence encodes CASRLGLANEQFF. The J gene is TRBJ2-1, the V gene TRBV6-5; tentative D call: TRBD2 (5 bases). Per germline, CDR1 MNHEY and CDR2 SVGAGI. V lost 6 bases and J lost 7, with 13 bases in between. CDR3 length: 13 amino acids.

The rearrangement uses TRBV2 and TRBJ2-7; 9 positions match TRBD1. This CDR3 is built from 14 residues. V trimming: 10 bases; J trimming: 2 bases; junction bases outside the gene matches: 9. Germline V gene sequence: CDR1 SNHLY, CDR2 FYNNEI. CDR3 amino acids: CATRRDRATYEQYF. CDR3 coding DNA: TGTGCCACCCGCCGGGACAGGGCCACCTACGAGCAGTACTTC.

The chain couples TRBV5-6 to TRBJ1-1; 7 bases agree with TRBD1. Germline V gene sequence: CDR1 SGHDT, CDR2 YYEEEE. The CDR3 consists of 12 residues. Germline trimming cut 9 bases from V and 3 bases from J; bases unmatched to any gene: 5. The chain's CDR3 is CATTGFHTEAFF. The CDR3 nucleotides read TGTGCCACGACAGGGTTTCACACTGAAGCTTTCTTT.

V is TRBV7-8 and J is TRBJ2-7, with 10 bases fitting TRBD1. CDR1 and CDR2 from the germline V gene are SGHVS and FQNEAQ. V lost 4 bases and J lost 4; bases outside the gene matches: 4. The CDR3 totals 14 residues. The CDR3 protein is CASSSDRGGYEQYF. CDR3 DNA: TGTGCCAGCAGCTCGGACAGGGGGGGGTACGAGCAGTACTTC.

The V call is TRBV7-8, the J call TRBJ1-1, with a tentative D call TRBD1 (5 bases). The V gene's germline CDR1 is SGHVS and CDR2 FQNEAQ. There are 13 residues in the CDR3. Trimming stripped 5 bases from V and 10 bases from J, with 17 bases between. The CDR3 region is CASSPDPRVGAFF. In nucleotides, the CDR3 is TGTGCCAGCAGCCCGGACCCCAGGGTAGGAGCTTTCTTT.

This chain links TRBV5-1 with TRBJ2-1, with TRBD2 matching 8 bases. The trim removed 3 bases at V and 6 bases at J, leaving 8 bases unmatched. The germline V gene has CDR1 SGHRS and CDR2 YFSETQ. The CDR3 has 15 amino acids. CDR3 residues: CASSSGGTVSNEQFF. The DNA for the CDR3 is TGCGCCAGCAGCTCGGGGGGGACGGTAAGCAATGAGCAGTTCTTC.

V is TRBV11-1 and J is TRBJ1-2; no clear D. CDR3 length equals 15 residues. Trimming took 3 bases from V and 0 from J, leaving 11 bases between them. The germline gives CDR1 SGHAT, CDR2 FQDESV (reference sequence). In nucleotides, the CDR3 is TGTGCCAGCAGCTTTCAAGGGCCGGCTAACTATGGCTACACCTTC. It specifies CASSFQGPANYGYTF.

The rearrangement uses TRBV7-8 and TRBJ2-1; 7 nucleotides agree with TRBD2. Germline V CDR1 and CDR2: SGHVS, FQNEAQ. This CDR3 is built from 19 residues. With V trimmed by 2 bases and J by 0 bases, 13 bases remained unmatched. The CDR3 region has the DNA TGTGCCAGCAGCTTACCTACTAGCTTCGGGGGGAGCTCCTACAATGAGCAGTTCTTC. Its translation: CASSLPTSFGGSSYNEQFF. The entire variable domain, with the rest obtained from reference TRBV7-8 and TRBJ2-1, is as follows: GAGVSQSPRYKVAKRGQDVALRCDPISGHVSLFWYQQALGQGPEFLTYFQNEAQLDKSGLPSDRFFAERPEGSVSTLKIQRTQQEDSAVYLCASSLPTSFGGSSYNEQFFGPGTRLTVL.

This clone was found once. The chain uses TRBV6-5 and TRBJ2-1, with D possibly being TRBD1 (6 bases). Germline assignment: CDR1 MNHEY and CDR2 SVGAGI. The V end was cut by 5 bases, the J end by 15 bases, with 14 bases between. The CDR3 is 11 residues long. In DNA, the CDR3 is TGTGCCAGCAGTGAAGACAGGTACCCGTTCTTC. Protein product: CASSEDRYPFF.

This rearrangement joins TRBV4-1 to TRBJ1-4; possibly TRBD1 for D (5 bases). The CDR3 runs to 16 residues. Germline CDR1 reads MGHRA; CDR2 reads YSYEKL. Between the trimmed V and J ends, which lost 0 bases and 7 bases, there was a span of 15 bases. In nucleotides, the CDR3 is TGCGCCAGCAGCCAAGAATGGGCCAGGGCCGGTGAAAAACTGTTTTTT. Its translation: CASSQEWARAGEKLFF.

The chain links TRBV4-2 to TRBJ1-1; the D gene is possibly TRBD1 (5 bases). V was cut by 4 bases and J by 0 bases, with 30 bases left in between. This CDR3 has 21 residues. Germline assignment: CDR1 LGHNA and CDR2 YNFKEQ. The CDR3 protein is CASSPGWGGLSKEHLNTEAFF. The CDR3 DNA reads as TGTGCCAGCAGCCCGGGGTGGGGGGGGTTATCCAAAGAACACTTGAACACTGAAGCTTTCTTT.

The rearrangement links TRBV4-1 to TRBJ2-1; D may match TRBD1 or TRBD2 (6 bases each). Germline CDR1 MGHRA, CDR2 YSYEKL. This CDR3 has 15 residues. Trimming cost V 0 bases and J 7 bases, with 13 bases left between them. CDR3 amino acids: CASSQDRQGRNEQFF. The CDR3 DNA reads as TGCGCCAGCAGCCAAGATCGGCAGGGGAGGAATGAGCAGTTCTTC.

This chain links TRBV5-4 with TRBJ2-2, with 9 bases lining up with TRBD2. The CDR3 is made up of 15 amino acids. With 3 bases clipped from V and 7 bases from J, the junction kept 7 bases outside the gene matches. The germline V gene has CDR1 SGHNT and CDR2 YYREEE (reference sequence). This CDR3 reads CASSYGTSLVGELFF. CDR3 DNA: TGTGCCAGCAGCTACGGGACTAGCCTTGTCGGGGAGCTGTTTTTT.

The V and J genes are TRBV28 and TRBJ2-5; D remains ambiguous. V was trimmed by 6 bases and J by 5 bases, leaving 16 bases between them. The germline V gene encodes CDR1 MDHEN and CDR2 SYDVKM. The CDR3 spans 14 residues. CDR3 nucleotides: TGTGCCAGCAGCCCAAGGGTACCCCCCGAGACCCAGTACTTC. This encodes CASSPRVPPETQYF.

The genes are TRBV5-5 and TRBJ2-3; D remains ambiguous. The germline V gene has CDR1 SGHKS and CDR2 YYEKEE (reference sequence). The CDR3 has 13 residues. Trimming pared 9 bases from V and 2 bases from J, leaving 13 bases between. CDR3 in amino acids: CATTGVPTDTQYF. DNA for the CDR3: TGTGCCACTACTGGCGTACCCACAGATACGCAGTATTTT.

The chain uses TRBV2 and TRBJ1-2, with unresolved D. The CDR3 sequence is 15 residues long. Germline lookup yields CDR1 SNHLY and CDR2 FYNNEI. V lost 6 bases, J lost 8 bases, and 22 bases lay in between. This CDR3 is CASRAATGRMRGYTF. The CDR3 coding sequence is TGTGCCAGCAGAGCCGCCACTGGGAGAATGCGGGGCTACACCTTC.

The rearrangement links TRBV7-8 to TRBJ1-5; D is unresolved. Trimming left V 9 bases short and J 2 bases short, with 11 bases between. Germline V gene data show CDR1 as SGHVS and CDR2 as FQNEAQ. The CDR3 spans 13 residues. The CDR3 loop reads CARRVTGNQPQHF. In nucleotides, the CDR3 is TGTGCCAGGAGAGTTACTGGCAATCAGCCCCAGCATTTT.